This T cell receptor beta chain came from a study of control samples from healthy donors and cancer patients. Repertoires were generated with immunoSEQ multiplex PCR, while TCRdb's copy carries only in-frame clones and drops some. The table lists about 85,000 clones, 85% to 90% of them singletons, with 7.6% in the top ten. This clone was counted a single time. The CDR3 covers 13 residues. V dropped 3 bases and J dropped 5 bases, with 13 bases sitting between them. Germline CDR1 reads GTSNPN; CDR2 reads SVGIG (reference sequence). The receptor comes from an older woman in good health. Source material: blood. J is TRBJ2-5 and V is TRBV30, with D perhaps TRBD2 (6 bases). The CDR3 bases are TGTGCCTGGAGAGACCCGGGGGTCGAGACCCAGTACTTC. It is translated as CAWRDPGVETQYF.